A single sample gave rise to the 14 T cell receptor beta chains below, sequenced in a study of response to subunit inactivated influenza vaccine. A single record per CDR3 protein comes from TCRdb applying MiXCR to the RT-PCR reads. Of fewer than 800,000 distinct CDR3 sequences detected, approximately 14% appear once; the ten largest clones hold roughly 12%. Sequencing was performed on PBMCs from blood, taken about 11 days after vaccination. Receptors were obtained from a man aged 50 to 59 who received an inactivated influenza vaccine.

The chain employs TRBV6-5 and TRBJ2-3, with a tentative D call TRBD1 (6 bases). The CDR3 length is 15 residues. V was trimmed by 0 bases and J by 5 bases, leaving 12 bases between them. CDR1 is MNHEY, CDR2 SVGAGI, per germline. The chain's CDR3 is CASSYSPATGDTQYF. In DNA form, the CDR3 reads TGTGCCAGCAGTTACTCCCCCGCGACAGGAGATACGCAGTATTTT.

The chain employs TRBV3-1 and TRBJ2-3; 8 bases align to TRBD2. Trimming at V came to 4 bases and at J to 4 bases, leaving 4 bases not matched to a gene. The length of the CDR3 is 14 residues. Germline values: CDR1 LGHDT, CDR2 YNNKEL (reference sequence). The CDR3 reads CASSPGLVADTQYF. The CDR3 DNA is TGTGCCAGCAGCCCGGGACTAGTGGCAGATACGCAGTATTTT.

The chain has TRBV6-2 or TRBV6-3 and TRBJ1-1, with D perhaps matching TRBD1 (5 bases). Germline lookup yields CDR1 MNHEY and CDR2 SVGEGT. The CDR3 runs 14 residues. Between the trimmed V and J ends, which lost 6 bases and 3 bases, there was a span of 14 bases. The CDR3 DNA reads TGTGCCAGCAGGAATTATGGCAGGGACACTGAAGCTTTCTTT. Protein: CASRNYGRDTEAFF.

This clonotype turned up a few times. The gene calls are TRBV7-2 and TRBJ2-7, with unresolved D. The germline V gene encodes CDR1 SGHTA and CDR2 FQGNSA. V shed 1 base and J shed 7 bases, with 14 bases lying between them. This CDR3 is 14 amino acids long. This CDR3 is CASSLGVGSGEQYF. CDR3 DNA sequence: TGTGCCAGCAGCTTAGGTGTTGGCTCGGGTGAGCAGTACTTC. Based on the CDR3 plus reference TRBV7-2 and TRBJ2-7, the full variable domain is GAGVSQSPSNKVTEKGKDVELRCDPISGHTALYWYRQSLGQGLEFLIYFQGNSAPDKSGLPSDRFSAERTGGSVSTLTIQRTQQEDSAVYLCASSLGVGSGEQYFGPGTRLTVT.

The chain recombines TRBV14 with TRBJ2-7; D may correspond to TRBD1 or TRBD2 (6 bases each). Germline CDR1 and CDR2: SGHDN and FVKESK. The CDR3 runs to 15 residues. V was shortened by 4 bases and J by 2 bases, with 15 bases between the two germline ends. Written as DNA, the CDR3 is TGTGCCAGCAGCCTATCCGGGGGCCTTACCTACGAGCAGTACTTC. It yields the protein CASSLSGGLTYEQYF.

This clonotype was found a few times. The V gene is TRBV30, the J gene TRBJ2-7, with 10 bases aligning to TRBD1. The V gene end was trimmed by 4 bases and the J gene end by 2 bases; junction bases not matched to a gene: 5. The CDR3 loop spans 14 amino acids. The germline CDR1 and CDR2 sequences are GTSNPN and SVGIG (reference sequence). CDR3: CAWKGQGIPYEQYF. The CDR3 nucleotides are TGTGCCTGGAAGGGACAGGGGATTCCCTACGAGCAGTACTTC.

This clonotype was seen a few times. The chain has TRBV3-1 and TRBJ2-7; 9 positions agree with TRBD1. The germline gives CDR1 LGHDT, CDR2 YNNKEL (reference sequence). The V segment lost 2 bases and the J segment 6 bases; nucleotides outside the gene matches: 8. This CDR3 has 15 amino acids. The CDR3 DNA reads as TGTGCCAGCAGCCAACTCAGGACAGGGGTCGGCGAGCAGTACTTC. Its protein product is CASSQLRTGVGEQYF.

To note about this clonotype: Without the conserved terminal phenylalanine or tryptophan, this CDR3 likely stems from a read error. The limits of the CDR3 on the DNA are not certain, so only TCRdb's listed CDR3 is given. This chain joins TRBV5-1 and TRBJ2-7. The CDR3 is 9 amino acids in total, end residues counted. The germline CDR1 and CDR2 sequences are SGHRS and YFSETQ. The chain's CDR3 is CASSSDCHL.

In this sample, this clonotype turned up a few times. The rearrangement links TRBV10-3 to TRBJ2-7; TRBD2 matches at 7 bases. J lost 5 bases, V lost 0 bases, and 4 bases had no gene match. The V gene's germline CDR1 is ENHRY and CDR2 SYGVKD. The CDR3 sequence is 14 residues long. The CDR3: CAISESTGGDEQYF. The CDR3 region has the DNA TGTGCCATCAGTGAGTCGACGGGGGGAGACGAGCAGTACTTC.

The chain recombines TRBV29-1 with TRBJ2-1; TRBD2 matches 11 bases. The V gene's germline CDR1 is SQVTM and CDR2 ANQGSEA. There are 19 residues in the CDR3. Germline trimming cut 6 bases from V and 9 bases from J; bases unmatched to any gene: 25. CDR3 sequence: CSVGEAAGTSGHRAAEQFF. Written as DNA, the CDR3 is TGCAGCGTCGGAGAGGCGGCCGGGACTAGCGGCCATAGGGCGGCTGAGCAGTTCTTC.

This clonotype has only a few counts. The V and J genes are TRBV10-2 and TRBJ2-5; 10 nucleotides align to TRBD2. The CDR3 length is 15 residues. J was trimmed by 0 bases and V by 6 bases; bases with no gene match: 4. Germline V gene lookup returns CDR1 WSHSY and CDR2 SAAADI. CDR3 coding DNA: TGCGCCAGCAGAAAAGCGGGGGGGTACCAAGAGACCCAGTACTTC. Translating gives CASRKAGGYQETQYF.

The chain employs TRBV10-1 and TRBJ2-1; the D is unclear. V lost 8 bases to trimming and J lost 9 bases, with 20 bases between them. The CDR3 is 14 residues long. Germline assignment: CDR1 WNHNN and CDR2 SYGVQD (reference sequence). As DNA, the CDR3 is TGCGCCAGCTTAAAGCTGGTCACGGAAATTGAGCAGTTCTTC. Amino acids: CASLKLVTEIEQFF.

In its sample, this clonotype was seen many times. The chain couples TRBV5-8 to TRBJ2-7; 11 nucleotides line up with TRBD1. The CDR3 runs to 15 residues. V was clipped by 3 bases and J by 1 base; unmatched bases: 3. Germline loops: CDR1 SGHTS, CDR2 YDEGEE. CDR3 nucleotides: TGTGCCAGCAGCTCTGGGACAGGGGGTTCCTACGAGCAGTACTTC. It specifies CASSSGTGGSYEQYF.

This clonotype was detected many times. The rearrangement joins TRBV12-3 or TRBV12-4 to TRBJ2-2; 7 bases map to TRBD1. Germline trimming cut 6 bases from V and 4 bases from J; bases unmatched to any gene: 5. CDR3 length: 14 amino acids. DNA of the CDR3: TGTGCCAGCAGCCTATCAGGGGGCACCGGGGAGCTGTTTTTT. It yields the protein CASSLSGGTGELFF.